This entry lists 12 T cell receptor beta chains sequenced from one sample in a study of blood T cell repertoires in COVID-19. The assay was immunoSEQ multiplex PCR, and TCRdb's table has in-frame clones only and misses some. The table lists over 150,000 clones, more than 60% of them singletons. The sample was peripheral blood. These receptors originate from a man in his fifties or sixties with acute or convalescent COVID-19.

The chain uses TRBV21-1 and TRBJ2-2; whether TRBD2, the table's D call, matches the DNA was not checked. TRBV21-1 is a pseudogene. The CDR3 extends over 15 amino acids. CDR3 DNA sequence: TGTGCCAGCAGCACCAGCGGGGGTATCACCGGGGAGCTGTTTTTT. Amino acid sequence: CASSTSGGITGELFF.

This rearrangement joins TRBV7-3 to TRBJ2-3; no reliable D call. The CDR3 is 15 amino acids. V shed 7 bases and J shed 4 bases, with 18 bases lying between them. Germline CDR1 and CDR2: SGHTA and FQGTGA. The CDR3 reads CASNPYPGAADTQYF. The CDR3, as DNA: TGTGCCAGCAACCCATACCCTGGAGCTGCAGATACGCAGTATTTT.

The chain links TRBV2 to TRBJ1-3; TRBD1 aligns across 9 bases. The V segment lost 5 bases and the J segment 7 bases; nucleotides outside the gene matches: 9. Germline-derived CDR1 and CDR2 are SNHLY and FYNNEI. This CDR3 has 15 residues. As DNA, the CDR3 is TGTGCCAGCAGTTTACAGGGGGCGCAGGGCAACACCATATATTTT. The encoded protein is CASSLQGAQGNTIYF. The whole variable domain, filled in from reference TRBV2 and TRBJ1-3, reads EPEVTQTPSHQVTQMGQEVILRCVPISNHLYFYWYRQILGQKVEFLVSFYNNEISEKSEIFDDQFSVERPDGSNFTLKIRSTKLEDSAMYFCASSLQGAQGNTIYFGEGSWLTVV.

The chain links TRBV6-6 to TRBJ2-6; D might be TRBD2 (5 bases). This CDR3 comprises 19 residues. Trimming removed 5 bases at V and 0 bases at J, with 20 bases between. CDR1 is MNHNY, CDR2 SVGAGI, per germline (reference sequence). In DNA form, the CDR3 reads TGTGCCAGCAGTCACGGACTCCTACGGGCCTCCTCTGGGGCCAACGTCCTGACTTTC. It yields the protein CASSHGLLRASSGANVLTF.

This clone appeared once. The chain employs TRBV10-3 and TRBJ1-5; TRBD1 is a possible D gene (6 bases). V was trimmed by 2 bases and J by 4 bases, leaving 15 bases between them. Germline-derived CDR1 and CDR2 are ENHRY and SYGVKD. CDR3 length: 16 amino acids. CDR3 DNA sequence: TGTGCCATCAGTGAGGTAGCCGGGACACCGAATCAGCCCCAGCATTTT. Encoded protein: CAISEVAGTPNQPQHF.

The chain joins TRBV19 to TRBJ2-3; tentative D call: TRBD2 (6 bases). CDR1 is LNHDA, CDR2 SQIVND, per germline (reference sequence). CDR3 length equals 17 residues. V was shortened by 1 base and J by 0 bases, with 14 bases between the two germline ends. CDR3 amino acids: CASSIAGGETSTDTQYF. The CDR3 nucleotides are TGTGCCAGTAGTATAGCAGGAGGGGAGACTAGCACAGATACGCAGTATTTT.

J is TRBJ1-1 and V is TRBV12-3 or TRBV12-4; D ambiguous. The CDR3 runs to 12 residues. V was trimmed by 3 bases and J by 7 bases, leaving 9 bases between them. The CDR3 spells CASSLGGVEAFF. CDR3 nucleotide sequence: TGTGCCAGCAGTTTGGGAGGAGTTGAAGCTTTCTTT.

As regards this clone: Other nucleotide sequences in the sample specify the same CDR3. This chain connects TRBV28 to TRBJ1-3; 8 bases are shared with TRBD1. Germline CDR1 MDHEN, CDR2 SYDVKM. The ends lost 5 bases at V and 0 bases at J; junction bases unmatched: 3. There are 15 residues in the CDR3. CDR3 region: CASSPDRGSGNTIYF. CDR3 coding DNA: TGTGCCAGCAGTCCCGACAGGGGCTCTGGAAACACCATATATTTT.

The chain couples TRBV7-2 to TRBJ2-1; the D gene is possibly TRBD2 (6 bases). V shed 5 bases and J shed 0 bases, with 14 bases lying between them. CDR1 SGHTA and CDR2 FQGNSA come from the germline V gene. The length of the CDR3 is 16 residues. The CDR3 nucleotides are TGTGCCAGCAGCCCCGTCCGGGGGAGCTCCTACAATGAGCAGTTCTTC. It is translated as CASSPVRGSSYNEQFF.

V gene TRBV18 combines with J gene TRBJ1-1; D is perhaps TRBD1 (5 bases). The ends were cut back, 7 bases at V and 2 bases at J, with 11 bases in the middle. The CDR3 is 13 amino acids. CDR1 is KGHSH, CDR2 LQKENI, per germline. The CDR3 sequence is CASYPGDNTEAFF. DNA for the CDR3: TGTGCCAGCTACCCGGGGGATAACACTGAAGCTTTCTTT. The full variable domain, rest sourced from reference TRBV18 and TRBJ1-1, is NAGVMQNPRHLVRRRGQEARLRCSPMKGHSHVYWYRQLPEEGLKFMVYLQKENIIDESGMPKERFSAEFPKEGPSILRIQQVVRGDSAAYFCASYPGDNTEAFFGQGTRLTVV.

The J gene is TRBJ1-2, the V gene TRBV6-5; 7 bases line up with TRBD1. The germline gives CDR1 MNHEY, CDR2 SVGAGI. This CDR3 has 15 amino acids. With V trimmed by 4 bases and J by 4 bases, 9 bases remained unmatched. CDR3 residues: CASSSTGVGGYGYTF. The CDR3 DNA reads TGTGCCAGCAGTTCAACAGGGGTGGGGGGCTATGGCTACACCTTC.

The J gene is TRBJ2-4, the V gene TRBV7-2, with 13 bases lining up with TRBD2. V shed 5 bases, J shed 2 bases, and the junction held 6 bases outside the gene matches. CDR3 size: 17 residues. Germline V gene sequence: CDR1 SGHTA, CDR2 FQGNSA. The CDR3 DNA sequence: TGTGCCAGCAGCGATCGACTAGCGGGGGGTCCCAAAAACATTCAGTACTTC. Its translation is CASSDRLAGGPKNIQYF. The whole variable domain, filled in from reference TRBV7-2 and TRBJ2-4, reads GAGVSQSPSNKVTEKGKDVELRCDPISGHTALYWYRQSLGQGLEFLIYFQGNSAPDKSGLPSDRFSAERTGGSVSTLTIQRTQQEDSAVYLCASSDRLAGGPKNIQYFGAGTRLSVL.